These 24 T cell receptor beta chains came from one sample sequenced in a study of shared clonotypes between healthy human individuals. Repertoires were generated with immunoSEQ multiplex PCR, while TCRdb's copy carries only in-frame clones and drops some. In the table there are under 1,100,000 clones, about 74% of which are singletons. Material: memory CD4+ T cells sorted from blood. Subset given: CD45RA-negative fraction. The receptor set was obtained from a man aged 18-30 years in good health.

V and J are TRBV7-2 and TRBJ2-1; the D is unclear. Deletions cut 1 base from V and 15 bases from J, with 19 bases between. Looked up from germline, CDR1 is SGHTA and CDR2 is FQGNSA. The CDR3 consists of 14 residues. The CDR3: CASSLVGMAPARFF. The CDR3 DNA reads TGTGCCAGCAGCTTAGTGGGGATGGCCCCGGCTCGGTTCTTC.

This clone was seen a single time. The J gene is TRBJ2-5, the V gene TRBV7-9, with D perhaps matching TRBD1 (6 bases). Looked up from germline, CDR1 is SEHNR and CDR2 is FQNEAQ (reference sequence). V lost 4 bases, J lost 4 bases, and 10 bases lay in between. This CDR3 spans 13 amino acids. DNA of the CDR3: TGTGCCAGCAGCTCAGGGGTTCCAGAGACCCAGTACTTC. It is translated as CASSSGVPETQYF.

V gene TRBV5-8 combines with J gene TRBJ2-2; D is perhaps TRBD2 (5 bases). Trimming removed 2 bases from V and 0 bases from J, with 20 bases in between. Germline-derived CDR1 and CDR2 are SGHTS and YDEGEE. This CDR3 spans 19 amino acids. Here the CDR3 DNA reads TGTGCCAGCAGCTTCGAGCGGACTTGGCAGCGCACGAACACCGGGGAGCTGTTTTTT. Residues: CASSFERTWQRTNTGELFF.

This chain uses TRBV10-3 with TRBJ1-2; 11 positions agree with TRBD1. This CDR3 spans 12 amino acids. Unmatched junction bases numbered 5, after V lost 10 bases and J lost 7 bases. Per germline, CDR1 ENHRY and CDR2 SYGVKD. CDR3 region: CATAGTGGGYTF. In DNA, the CDR3 is TGTGCCACTGCCGGGACAGGGGGTGGCTACACCTTC.

Points on this clone: Additional DNA sequences in this sample encode the identical CDR3. The chain couples TRBV28 to TRBJ2-1; 10 bases are shared with TRBD2. Germline V gene lookup returns CDR1 MDHEN and CDR2 SYDVKM. After removal of 5 bases from V and 10 bases from J, the junction contained 2 bases not matched to a gene. This CDR3 is 12 amino acids long. CDR3 amino acids: CASSLTSGEQFF. Here the CDR3 DNA reads TGTGCCAGCAGTCTGACTAGCGGGGAGCAGTTCTTC.

This rearrangement joins TRBV28 to TRBJ1-6; 7 bases match TRBD1. Unmatched junction bases numbered 13, after V lost 5 bases and J lost 12 bases. Germline CDR1 MDHEN, CDR2 SYDVKM. The CDR3 covers 15 residues. The CDR3 DNA follows: TGTGCCAGCAGTAGCCCACAGGGGAGCAGAGTACCCCTCCACTTT. The encoded protein is CASSSPQGSRVPLHF. The full variable domain, with the rest looked up from reference TRBV28 and TRBJ1-6, is DVKVTQSSRYLVKRTGEKVFLECVQDMDHENMFWYRQDPGLGLRLIYFSYDVKMKEKGDIPEGYSVSREKKERFSLILESASTNQTSMYLCASSSPQGSRVPLHFGNGTRLTVT.

This clone was counted at least ten times. The chain recombines TRBV5-1 with TRBJ2-3, with a possible D match to TRBD2 (6 bases). Trimming pared 4 bases from V and 0 bases from J, leaving 12 bases between. This CDR3 region has 15 residues. CDR1 and CDR2 from the germline V gene are SGHRS and YFSETQ. CDR3 region: CASSDTGLSTDTQYF. CDR3 bases: TGCGCCAGCAGCGATACGGGACTTAGCACAGATACGCAGTATTTT.

V usage is TRBV28 and J usage is TRBJ1-4, with a tentative D call TRBD1 (6 bases). Germline CDR1 and CDR2: MDHEN and SYDVKM. The CDR3 covers 13 residues. V shed 10 bases and J shed 8 bases, with 17 bases lying between them. CDR3 region: CATGGRAGEKLFF. The CDR3, as DNA: TGTGCCACTGGGGGCAGGGCGGGGGAAAAACTGTTTTTT. Together with reference TRBV28 and TRBJ1-4, the CDR3 gives the full variable domain: DVKVTQSSRYLVKRTGEKVFLECVQDMDHENMFWYRQDPGLGLRLIYFSYDVKMKEKGDIPEGYSVSREKKERFSLILESASTNQTSMYLCATGGRAGEKLFFGSGTQLSVL.

This chain uses TRBV11-2 with TRBJ2-2, with D tentatively TRBD1 (6 bases). Germline CDR1 SGHAT, CDR2 FQNNGV. CDR3 length equals 15 residues. The germline V and J ends were trimmed by 7 bases and 5 bases, with 17 bases remaining between them. In nucleotides, the CDR3 is TGTGCCAGCACTCTACAGGGAAAGGGAACCGGGGAGCTGTTTTTT. This sequence encodes CASTLQGKGTGELFF.

The sample holds a few counts of this clone. This chain connects TRBV30 to TRBJ1-5; 7 bases line up with TRBD1. V lost 2 bases and J lost 0; bases outside the gene matches: 4. This CDR3 has 15 amino acids. In germline, CDR1 is GTSNPN, CDR2 SVGIG (reference sequence). CDR3 region: CAWSRGTDSNQPQHF. The CDR3 region has the DNA TGTGCCTGGAGTAGAGGGACAGATAGCAATCAGCCCCAGCATTTT.

This clone was observed once. This chain links TRBV19 with TRBJ1-1, with D hard to call. Looked up from germline, CDR1 is LNHDA and CDR2 is SQIVND (reference sequence). The CDR3 totals 12 residues. Trimming pared 4 bases from V and 8 bases from J, leaving 11 bases between. CDR3 loop: CASSTNGPEAFF. The CDR3 bases are TGTGCCAGTAGTACCAACGGCCCGGAAGCTTTCTTT.

The chain carries TRBV4-3 and TRBJ2-3; D ambiguous. CDR1 and CDR2 from the germline V gene are LGHNA and YSLEER. The CDR3 contains 15 residues. Deletions cut 0 bases from V and 0 bases from J, with 7 bases between. The CDR3 spells CASSQETTSTDTQYF. CDR3 nucleotides: TGCGCCAGCAGCCAAGAAACTACTAGCACAGATACGCAGTATTTT.

In the case of this clone: Distinct nucleotide sequences in the sample also encode this CDR3. The gene calls are TRBV14 and TRBJ1-6, with D possibly matching TRBD1 (6 bases). V lost 3 bases and J lost 10, with 16 bases in between. The CDR3 length is 15 residues. The V gene's germline CDR1 is SGHDN and CDR2 FVKESK. The CDR3 here is CASSQGQGSNSPLHF. The CDR3, as DNA: TGTGCCAGCAGCCAGGGCCAGGGGAGTAACTCACCCCTCCACTTT.

The chain carries TRBV30 and TRBJ1-5; possible D gene TRBD1, 6 bases. Germline V CDR1 and CDR2: GTSNPN, SVGIG (reference sequence). The CDR3 length is 13 residues. V was pared by 2 bases and J by 7 bases, with 12 bases between. CDR3 region: CAWSYRAGQPQHF. In DNA form, the CDR3 reads TGTGCCTGGAGTTACAGGGCTGGCCAGCCCCAGCATTTT. The whole variable domain, remainder taken from reference TRBV30 and TRBJ1-5, is SQTIHQWPATLVQPVGSPLSLECTVEGTSNPNLYWYRQAAGRGLQLLFYSVGIGQISSEVPQNLSASRPQDRQFILSSKKLLLSDSGFYLCAWSYRAGQPQHFGDGTRLSIL.

The chain employs TRBV30 and TRBJ2-3; 9 nucleotides agree with TRBD2. Germline assignment: CDR1 GTSNPN and CDR2 SVGIG (reference sequence). The V and J ends lost 4 bases and 2 bases, in that order; junction bases with no gene match: 4. The CDR3 consists of 14 residues. The CDR3 loop is CAWIAGATTDTQYF. DNA of the CDR3: TGTGCCTGGATAGCGGGGGCCACCACAGATACGCAGTATTTT.

The chain recombines TRBV11-2 with TRBJ2-1; TRBD2 matches at 12 bases. V trimming: 4 bases; J trimming: 6 bases; junction bases outside the gene matches: 4. Germline CDR1 reads SGHAT; CDR2 reads FQNNGV. CDR3 length: 15 amino acids. CDR3 nucleotide sequence: TGTGCCAGCAGCTCCGGACTAGCGGGGCTCAATGAGCAGTTCTTC. It specifies CASSSGLAGLNEQFF.

The chain couples TRBV10-3 to TRBJ1-1; D uncertain. CDR1 and CDR2 from the germline V gene are ENHRY and SYGVKD. The CDR3 spans 15 residues. Trimming removed 2 bases from V and 6 bases from J, with 16 bases in between. The CDR3 region has the DNA TGTGCCATCAGTGAGAGGCCGGGGATAGGCGCTGAAGCTTTCTTT. Its protein is CAISERPGIGAEAFF.

V gene TRBV2 combines with J gene TRBJ1-5, with D hard to call. Trimming removed 2 bases from V and 0 bases from J, with 8 bases in between. This CDR3 comprises 15 residues. The germline V gene encodes CDR1 SNHLY and CDR2 FYNNEI. The CDR3 sequence: CASSESTGSNQPQHF. CDR3 nucleotides: TGTGCCAGCAGTGAAAGTACCGGTAGCAATCAGCCCCAGCATTTT.

The J gene is TRBJ2-5, the V gene TRBV5-1; 11 nucleotides align to TRBD2. V was pared by 4 bases and J by 4 bases, with 3 bases of the junction left unmatched. Germline V gene sequence: CDR1 SGHRS, CDR2 YFSETQ. The CDR3 runs 14 residues. The chain's CDR3 is CASSHGLAGETQYF. CDR3 nucleotide sequence: TGCGCCAGCAGCCATGGACTAGCGGGAGAGACCCAGTACTTC.

The chain couples TRBV7-2 to TRBJ2-7, with TRBD2 matching over 7 bases. J gave up 1 base and V 2 bases, and 5 bases lay outside the gene matches. The CDR3 has 15 residues. Germline loops: CDR1 SGHTA, CDR2 FQGNSA. As DNA, the CDR3 is TGTGCCAGCAGCTTAAGTGGGGGGGGTTCCTACGAGCAGTACTTC. Residues: CASSLSGGGSYEQYF.

This clone has only a few counts. V is TRBV7-2 and J is TRBJ2-3; no reliable D call. Per germline, CDR1 SGHTA and CDR2 FQGNSA. The CDR3 contains 12 residues. V was shortened by 3 bases and J by 4 bases, with 5 bases between the two germline ends. The CDR3 DNA is TGTGCCAGCAGCTTTTTTCCAGATACGCAGTATTTT. Translating gives CASSFFPDTQYF.

The chain links TRBV4-3 to TRBJ2-2, with D perhaps matching TRBD2 (6 bases). Looked up from germline, CDR1 is LGHNA and CDR2 is YSLEER. Trimming took 5 bases from V and 2 from J, leaving 12 bases between them. This CDR3 is 15 amino acids long. Here the CDR3 reads CASSSEGTNTGELFF. CDR3 coding DNA: TGCGCCAGCAGCTCAGAGGGGACTAACACCGGGGAGCTGTTTTTT.

The V call is TRBV5-4, the J call TRBJ2-7, with D possibly called TRBD1 or TRBD2 (5 bases each). CDR3 size: 16 residues. Germline-derived CDR1 and CDR2 are SGHNT and YYREEE (reference sequence). Trimming stripped 3 bases from V and 0 bases from J, with 16 bases between. In DNA form, the CDR3 reads TGTGCCAGCAGCTCCCAGGGACGTCCCCTCTCCTACGAGCAGTACTTC. Protein product: CASSSQGRPLSYEQYF.

The chain is built from TRBV4-3 and TRBJ2-7; 9 positions agree with TRBD2. Germline lookup yields CDR1 LGHNA and CDR2 YSLEER. This CDR3 is built from 16 residues. V lost 0 bases and J lost 2; bases outside the gene matches: 5. CDR3 DNA sequence: TGCGCCAGCAGCCAAGATTTTAGCGGGAGTGCCTACGAGCAGTACTTC. It specifies CASSQDFSGSAYEQYF.